This paragraph covers one T cell receptor beta chain sequence. Its antigen is as yet unknown. V was clipped by 4 bases and J by 10 bases, with 10 bases between them. The CDR3 is made up of 10 amino acids. Germline values: CDR1 SQVTM, CDR2 ANQGSEA. These data originate in a study of cytomegalovirus exposure and HLA in healthy donors. Study outcomes and limitations: 87-base-pair reads could not separate some V segments, including TRBV6-2 and TRBV6-3. In vitro checks showed that a few CMV-associated chains really do target CMV antigens.

PCR was performed using 60 Vbeta and 13 Jbeta primers. Assay: immunoSEQ multiplex PCR; the TCRdb copy retains only in-frame clones and omits some. The repertoire holds over 70,000 clones, with approximately 64% as singletons. The origin of this receptor is a woman aged 45-65 years in good health and CMV-seropositive. The chain carries TRBV29-1 and TRBJ1-1, with D unresolved. Sequencing was performed on PBMCs. CDR3 DNA: TGCAGCGTTGCTAGCCCAGGAGCTTTCTTT. This sequence encodes CSVASPGAFF.